The 4 T cell receptor beta chains below all came from one sample that was sequenced in a study of OX40 agonist ivuxolimab in advanced cancers. Some clones are missing from TCRdb's copy, which holds only in-frame ones; the method was immunoSEQ multiplex PCR. The data hold tens of thousands of clones, with 80% to 95% observed a single time. The sequencing used CD4+ or CD8+ T cells sorted from blood, collected in a trial of the OX40 agonist ivuxolimab. These receptors were obtained from an adult with an advanced solid tumor such as melanoma, head and neck, liver or kidney cancer.

In this sample, this clone turned up a few times. J is TRBJ2-1 and V is TRBV7-9; unclear D gene. The V gene lost 4 bases and the J gene lost 7 bases, with 5 bases spanning the gap. The CDR3 loop spans 11 amino acids. Per germline, CDR1 SEHNR and CDR2 FQNEAQ (reference sequence). The CDR3 DNA sequence: TGTGCCAGCAGCTCCACTAATGAGCAGTTCTTC. This gives the protein CASSSTNEQFF.

V gene TRBV30 combines with J gene TRBJ1-1; D remains ambiguous. There are 13 residues in the CDR3. Germline V gene lookup returns CDR1 GTSNPN and CDR2 SVGIG (reference sequence). Trimming left V 5 bases short and J 1 base short, with 11 bases between. The CDR3 bases are TGTGCCTGGGATACGGTCGCGAACACTGAAGCTTTCTTT. This encodes CAWDTVANTEAFF.

The genes are TRBV6-6 and TRBJ1-1, with D possibly matching TRBD1 (5 bases). Germline-derived CDR1 and CDR2 are MNHNY and SVGAGI (reference sequence). This CDR3 is 14 amino acids long. Deletions cut 3 bases from V and 3 bases from J, with 11 bases between. DNA of the CDR3: TGTGCCAGCAGTTATGGGGCGGGGGACACTGAAGCTTTCTTT. It yields the protein CASSYGAGDTEAFF.

The chain employs TRBV19 and TRBJ1-1, with TRBD1 as a possible D gene (5 bases). The germline gives CDR1 LNHDA, CDR2 SQIVND (reference sequence). The CDR3 runs 15 residues. V shed 7 bases and J shed 4 bases, with 19 bases lying between them. CDR3 in DNA: TGTGCCAGTATTGATATGGGGGGAAGAAGCACTGAAGCTTTCTTT. Translating gives CASIDMGGRSTEAFF.